What follows is one T cell receptor beta chain and its context. V lost 6 bases, J lost 4 bases, and 8 bases stayed unmatched. From germline, CDR1 is MNHNY and CDR2 SVGAGI (reference sequence). CDR3 length: 16 residues. The record originates from a study of cytomegalovirus exposure and HLA in healthy donors. The protocol was immunoSEQ multiplex PCR, while the TCRdb copy is restricted to in-frame clones and leaves out a portion. The top ten hold around 7% of the sample, which has 150,000 to 200,000 clones, around four fifths seen once. The TCR originated in a man between 18 and 35 years old in good health and CMV-seropositive. The specimen was PBMCs. The V and J genes are TRBV6-6 and TRBJ2-2; 10 nucleotides match TRBD2. The DNA of the CDR3 is TGTGCCAGCAGCCGCGGACTAGCGGACTCCACCGGGGAGCTGTTTTTT. Translated, it gives CASSRGLADSTGELFF.